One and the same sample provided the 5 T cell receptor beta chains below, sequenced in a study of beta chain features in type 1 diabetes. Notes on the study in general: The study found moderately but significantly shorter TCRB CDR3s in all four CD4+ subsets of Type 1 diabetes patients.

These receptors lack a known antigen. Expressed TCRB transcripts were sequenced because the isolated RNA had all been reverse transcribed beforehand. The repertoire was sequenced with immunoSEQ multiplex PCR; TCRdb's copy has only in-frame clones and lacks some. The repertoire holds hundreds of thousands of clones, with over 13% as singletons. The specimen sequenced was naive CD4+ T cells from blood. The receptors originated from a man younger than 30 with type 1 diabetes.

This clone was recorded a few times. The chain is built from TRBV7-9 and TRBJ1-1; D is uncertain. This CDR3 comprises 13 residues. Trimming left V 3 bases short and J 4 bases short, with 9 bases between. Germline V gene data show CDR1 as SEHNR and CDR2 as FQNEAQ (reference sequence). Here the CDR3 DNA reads TGTGCCAGCAGCTTTAGGTGGGGCACTGAAGCTTTCTTT. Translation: CASSFRWGTEAFF.

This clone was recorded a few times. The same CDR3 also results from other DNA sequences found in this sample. In DNA, the CDR3 is TGTGCCTGGAGTGTCGGGGGGGCTGGTGCTTTCTTT. It encodes CAWSVGGAGAFF. J is TRBJ1-1 and V is TRBV30, with a tentative D call TRBD1 (6 bases). CDR1 GTSNPN and CDR2 SVGIG come from the germline V gene (reference sequence). This CDR3 is 12 amino acids long. Trimming cost V 0 bases and J 11 bases, with 13 bases left between them.

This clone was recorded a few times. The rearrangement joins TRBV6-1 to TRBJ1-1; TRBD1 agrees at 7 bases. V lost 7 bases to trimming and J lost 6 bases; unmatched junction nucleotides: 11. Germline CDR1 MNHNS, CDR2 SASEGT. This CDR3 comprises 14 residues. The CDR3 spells CASTAQGIGAEAFF. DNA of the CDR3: TGTGCCAGCACGGCACAGGGGATAGGGGCTGAAGCTTTCTTT.

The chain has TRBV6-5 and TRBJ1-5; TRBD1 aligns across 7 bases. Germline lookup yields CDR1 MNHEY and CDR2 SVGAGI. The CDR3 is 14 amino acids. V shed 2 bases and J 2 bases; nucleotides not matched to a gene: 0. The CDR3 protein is CASSYTGGNQPQHF. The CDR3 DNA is TGTGCCAGCAGTTACACAGGGGGCAATCAGCCCCAGCATTTT.

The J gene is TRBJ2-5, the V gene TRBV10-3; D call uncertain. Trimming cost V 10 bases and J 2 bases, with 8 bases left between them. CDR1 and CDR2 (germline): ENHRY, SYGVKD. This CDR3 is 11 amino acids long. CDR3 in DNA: TGTGCCAGCAAACGTCAAGAGACCCAGTACTTC. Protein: CASKRQETQYF.